These 22 T cell receptor beta chains originate from one sample sequenced in a study of regulatory T cells in long-lasting Graves disease. Documented time point: newly diagnosed GD, antithyroid drugs for less than 3 months. There was RNA extracted from PBMCs, and the TCR library was made from it. TCR beta libraries were built with iRepertoire HTBI primers and Arm-PCR of CDR3 regions. TCRdb independently ran MiXCR on the multiplex PCR reads; one entry per CDR3 protein. The sample shows 250,000 or so distinct CDR3 sequences, 15% to 20% of them seen only once. The same sample was also studied in work on T cells in Graves' hyperthyroidism and ophthalmopathy.

Sample: peripheral blood mononuclear cells (PBMCs), taken at new diagnosis, from a patient treated with antithyroid drugs. The origin of the receptors is a woman aged 25 to 39 with Graves disease.

This clonotype was seen a few times. The J gene is TRBJ1-2, the V gene TRBV12-5, with 10 bases matching TRBD1. V gave up 5 bases and J gave up 7 bases; unmatched junction bases: 7. CDR3 size: 14 residues. CDR1 LGHNT and CDR2 FRNRAP come from the germline V gene. CDR3 residues: CASGPDRGHGGYTF. The CDR3 DNA is TGTGCTAGTGGTCCAGACAGGGGGCATGGTGGCTACACCTTC.

For this clonotype: A much larger clone sits a single nucleotide away, making a read error possible. The chain employs TRBV5-6 and TRBJ2-1; a weak D match, TRBD2 (5 bases). Looked up from germline, CDR1 is SGHDT and CDR2 is YYEEEE. The length of the CDR3 is 15 residues. The ends were cut back, 3 bases at V and 0 bases at J, with 10 bases in the middle. CDR3 protein: CASSSLGSSYNEQFF. CDR3 coding DNA: TGTGCCAGCAGCTCGTTGGGGAGCTCCTACAATGAGCAGTTCTTC.

Many counts were recorded for this clonotype. The rearrangement uses TRBV6-2 or TRBV6-3 and TRBJ2-3; D gene uncertain. Trimming shortened V by 3 bases and J by 0 bases, and 7 bases separated the two germline ends. The CDR3 consists of 14 residues. Per germline, CDR1 MNHEY and CDR2 SVGEGT. CDR3 in amino acids: CASSYQSSTDTQYF. The DNA for the CDR3 is TGTGCCAGCAGTTATCAGAGCAGCACAGATACGCAGTATTTT.

This clonotype has ten or more counts. One junction end does not reproduce the germline sequence, and a read error may be involved. The chain employs TRBV4-1 and TRBJ2-1; 9 bases map to TRBD1. The CDR3 contains 13 residues. Germline-derived CDR1 and CDR2 are MGHRA and YSYEKL. DNA for the CDR3: TGCGCCAGCAGCCAAGCCTGGGACAGGGATGGGGTCTTC. It is translated as CASSQAWDRDGVF.

The chain uses TRBV11-2 and TRBJ1-1; D is unclear. V was pared by 7 bases and J by 2 bases, with 8 bases between. The CDR3 extends over 12 amino acids. The germline V gene has CDR1 SGHAT and CDR2 FQNNGV. CDR3 loop: CASKQLNTEAFF. In nucleotides, the CDR3 is TGTGCCAGCAAGCAGCTTAACACTGAAGCTTTCTTT.

At least ten counts were recorded for this clonotype. The rearrangement links TRBV10-2 to TRBJ2-3, with D unclear. CDR3 length equals 15 residues. Germline CDR1 is WSHSY and CDR2 is SAAADI. Trimming cost V 0 bases and J 1 base, with 8 bases left between them. The CDR3 DNA is TGCGCCAGCAGTGAGTCGTTAACTGGCACAGATACGCAGTATTTT. This codes for CASSESLTGTDTQYF.

About this clonotype itself: A much larger clone is a single base away; this may be a read error. The chain uses TRBV20-1 and TRBJ2-7, with 8 bases fitting TRBD2. The CDR3 is made up of 14 amino acids. Germline assignment: CDR1 DFQATT and CDR2 SNEGSKA (reference sequence). J lost 2 bases, V lost 7 bases, and 10 bases had no gene match. This chain's CDR3 is CSVTPAGVTYEQYF. DNA of the CDR3: TGCAGTGTCACTCCAGCGGGGGTTACCTACGAGCAGTACTTC.

This chain joins TRBV2 and TRBJ2-2; 10 positions match TRBD1. The germline V gene encodes CDR1 SNHLY and CDR2 FYNNEI. Trimming removed 4 bases from V and 4 bases from J; junction bases left unmatched: 15. The CDR3 is made up of 19 amino acids. For the CDR3, the DNA is TGTGCCAGCAGTGCACCCGGGACAGGGGTGGTGGGCGCCACCGGGGAGCTGTTTTTT. Its protein product is CASSAPGTGVVGATGELFF.

This clonotype was detected ten times or more. The chain recombines TRBV20-1 with TRBJ1-3; 9 nucleotides agree with TRBD1. Germline V lookup: CDR1 DFQATT, CDR2 SNEGSKA (reference sequence). The CDR3 length is 13 residues. V lost 5 bases, J lost 6 bases, and 5 bases stayed unmatched. Here the CDR3 reads CSAWTGDENTIYF. The CDR3 nucleotides read TGCAGTGCTTGGACAGGGGACGAAAACACCATATATTTT.

As for this clonotype: A much more abundant neighbour one base away suggests this may be a read error. The chain has TRBV4-1 and TRBJ1-1; possible D gene TRBD1, 6 bases. This CDR3 spans 15 amino acids. The germline CDR1 and CDR2 sequences are MGHRA and YSYEKL. The CDR3 protein is CASSRQAEMNAEAFF. The CDR3 bases are TGCGCCAGCAGCCGACAGGCCGAGATGAACGCTGAAGCTTTCTTT.

This clonotype has more than one count but fewer than ten. The CDR3, as DNA: TGTGCTAGTGGTTTAAGGACCCAGGGTGCCGGCTACACCTTC. This sequence encodes CASGLRTQGAGYTF. V is TRBV12-5 and J is TRBJ1-2; tentative D call: TRBD1 (5 bases). Germline V gene lookup returns CDR1 LGHNT and CDR2 FRNRAP. V gave up 3 bases and J gave up 8 bases, with 16 bases separating them. This CDR3 contains 14 residues.

The rearrangement joins TRBV6-1 to TRBJ2-7; 7 nucleotides line up with TRBD1. The CDR3 covers 15 residues. V shed 6 bases, J shed 4 bases, and the junction held 12 bases outside the gene matches. Per the germline V gene, CDR1 is MNHNS and CDR2 is SASEGT. The CDR3 DNA reads TGTGCCAGCAGGACTCCCGGGCAGGGGGAGTACGAGCAGTACTTC. It specifies CASRTPGQGEYEQYF.

This clonotype was seen ten or more times. The V call is TRBV12-3 or TRBV12-4, the J call TRBJ2-2; D gene ambiguous. The CDR3 is made up of 17 amino acids. V dropped 4 bases and J dropped 3 bases, with 18 bases sitting between them. The CDR3 reads CASSSKGTTLDTGELFF. The CDR3 DNA reads as TGTGCCAGCAGTTCAAAGGGAACGACTTTGGACACCGGGGAGCTGTTTTTT.

This clonotype was detected many times. The chain carries TRBV2 and TRBJ2-7, with D perhaps matching TRBD1 or TRBD2 (5 bases each). The length of the CDR3 is 14 residues. Germline V gene data show CDR1 as SNHLY and CDR2 as FYNNEI. Between the trimmed V and J ends, which lost 5 bases and 2 bases, there was a span of 13 bases. CDR3 protein: CASSTPGPTYEQYF. CDR3 DNA: TGTGCCAGCAGTACCCCGGGACCCACCTACGAGCAGTACTTC. The full variable domain, rest sourced from reference TRBV2 and TRBJ2-7, is EPEVTQTPSHQVTQMGQEVILRCVPISNHLYFYWYRQILGQKVEFLVSFYNNEISEKSEIFDDQFSVERPDGSNFTLKIRSTKLEDSAMYFCASSTPGPTYEQYFGPGTRLTVT.

This clonotype was seen many times. CDR3 sequence: CASSFAGAGETQYF. CDR3 nucleotides: TGTGCCAGCAGCTTCGCGGGGGCGGGGGAGACCCAGTACTTC. The chain is built from TRBV7-2 and TRBJ2-5; D might be TRBD2 (7 bases). CDR1 and CDR2 from the germline V gene are SGHTA and FQGNSA. The CDR3 is made up of 14 amino acids. The V end lost 3 bases, the J end lost 5 bases, and 13 bases lay between the germline ends.

As to this clonotype: Only one base separates this from a far larger clonotype, so it likely reflects a read error. The CDR3 DNA reads as TGTGCCAGCAGCTCCCCAAGTTCCTACAATGAGCGGTTCTTC. Translation gives CASSSPSSYNERFF. The chain has TRBV7-3 and TRBJ2-1; D uncertain. Germline lookup yields CDR1 SGHTA and CDR2 FQGTGA. CDR3 length equals 14 residues.

Comment on this clonotype: A read error may be the cause here, since a much bigger clone is one base away. The V gene is TRBV11-2, the J gene TRBJ1-3; no firm D call. Germline CDR1 SGHAT, CDR2 FQNNGV. The CDR3 covers 14 residues. The CDR3 region has the DNA TGTGTCAGCCGAGCGGGGTTCTCTGGAAACACCATATATTTT. Amino acid sequence: CVSRAGFSGNTIYF.

Many counts were recorded for this clonotype. The chain carries TRBV27 and TRBJ1-4; D call uncertain. Deletions cut 5 bases from V and 7 bases from J, with 8 bases between. Per the germline V gene, CDR1 is MNHEY and CDR2 is SMNVEV (reference sequence). This CDR3 region has 12 residues. The CDR3, as DNA: TGTGCCAGCAGTGGAGGCGCTGAAAAACTGTTTTTT. This codes for CASSGGAEKLFF.

The rearrangement joins TRBV30 to TRBJ1-1; no reliable D call. Germline V gene lookup returns CDR1 GTSNPN and CDR2 SVGIG (reference sequence). The CDR3 loop spans 13 amino acids. Trimming removed 3 bases from V and 6 bases from J, with 14 bases in between. The CDR3 loop is CAWSRRALPEAFF. DNA of the CDR3: TGTGCCTGGAGCCGGAGGGCCCTACCTGAAGCTTTCTTT.

In this sample, this clonotype turned up many times. This sequence joins TRBV20-1 and TRBJ1-2; 7 nucleotides match TRBD1. Looked up from germline, CDR1 is DFQATT and CDR2 is SNEGSKA (reference sequence). V lost 4 bases and J lost 3; bases outside the gene matches: 8. This CDR3 is 14 amino acids long. The CDR3 DNA reads TGCAGTGCTACTCAGCAACAGGGGCACTATGGCTACACCTTC. Protein product: CSATQQQGHYGYTF.

This clonotype showed up just once. This chain uses TRBV20-1 with TRBJ2-1; D possibly matches TRBD1 or TRBD2 (5 bases each). CDR1 is DFQATT, CDR2 SNEGSKA, per germline (reference sequence). This CDR3 is built from 16 residues. V was clipped by 0 bases and J by 0 bases, with 12 bases between them. CDR3 residues: CSARDGTGSSYNEQFF. Written as DNA, the CDR3 is TGCAGTGCTAGAGACGGGACCGGTAGCTCCTACAATGAGCAGTTCTTC.

V usage is TRBV6-1 and J usage is TRBJ1-2; 9 bases map to TRBD1. Unmatched junction bases numbered 16, after V lost 7 bases and J lost 7 bases. Germline V gene data show CDR1 as MNHNS and CDR2 as SASEGT. The CDR3 totals 16 residues. CDR3 sequence (DNA): TGTGCCAGCACATATCCCCCGGGACAGGGAGATCGTGGCTACACCTTC. It encodes CASTYPPGQGDRGYTF.